This T cell receptor (beta chain) is drawn from a study of long-term antiretroviral therapy in people with HIV. Survey-level resolution applied to immunoSEQ assay v3.0. Profiled with immunoSEQ multiplex PCR; TCRdb holds only in-frame clones, not every one. The sample consists of 25,000 to 30,000 clones, 80% to 95% of them appearing once. J was trimmed by 6 bases and V by 6 bases; bases with no gene match: 8. CDR3 size: 15 residues. Per the germline V gene, CDR1 is SNHLY and CDR2 is FYNNEI. The chain is built from TRBV2 and TRBJ1-4; TRBD1 agrees at 9 bases. The source was unsorted PBMCs, collected about 5.3 years after starting antiretroviral therapy. The receptor's source is a woman aged 40-49 years with HIV. CDR3 protein: CASSHYRGRDEKLFF. In DNA form, the CDR3 reads TGTGCCAGCAGCCACTACAGGGGGCGAGATGAAAAACTGTTTTTT. Based on the CDR3 plus reference TRBV2 and TRBJ1-4, the full variable domain is EPEVTQTPSHQVTQMGQEVILRCVPISNHLYFYWYRQILGQKVEFLVSFYNNEISEKSEIFDDQFSVERPDGSNFTLKIRSTKLEDSAMYFCASSHYRGRDEKLFFGSGTQLSVL.